This is a list of T cell receptor beta chains from one sample in a study of tumor-infiltrating lymphocytes in primary liver carcinoma. TCRdb recomputed calls from the multiplex PCR reads with MiXCR, one row per CDR3 protein. The table records tens of thousands of distinct CDR3 sequences, 80% of them present only once. Sequenced: liver tumor tissue from sampling region 2. These receptors all stem from a woman younger than 45 with primary liver carcinoma and hepatitis B virus infection. The CDR3 runs from the conserved cysteine through the conserved F or W. The order of the fields is D gene, clone size, V gene, J gene, CDR3 DNA, CDR3 protein. The D gene is left open where the match is weak. Some rows mark clone size as missing; the rest say once, few, many or name a class of expanded clone.

D: .
size: .
V: TRBV12-3/TRBV12-4
J: TRBJ2-3
DNA: TGTGCCAGCAGGTTTCATCCTCCTAGCACAGATACGCAGTATTTT
CDR3: CASRFHPPSTDTQYF

D: .
size: .
V: TRBV28
J: TRBJ1-5
DNA: TGTGCCAATAGTCGAGGGGGTCAGCGCCAGCATTTT
CDR3: CANSRGGQRQHF

D: .
size: .
V: TRBV11-2
J: TRBJ2-1
DNA: TGTGCCAGCAGCACCTCTTTAGTGAGAGGATACAATGAGCAGTTCTTC
CDR3: CASSTSLVRGYNEQFF

D: TRBD1
size: .
V: TRBV7-8
J: TRBJ2-7
DNA: TGTGCCAGCAGTTTGAACCGGGACAGAACCTACGAGCAATACTTC
CDR3: CASSLNRDRTYEQYF

D: .
size: .
V: TRBV11-2
J: TRBJ2-5
DNA: TGTGCCGGTAGATCCCGGGACTCGGCCCACCAAGGGACCCAGTACTTC
CDR3: CAGRSRDSAHQGTQYF

D: .
size: .
V: TRBV7-9
J: TRBJ2-7
DNA: TGTGCCTGCAGCTTAGTTCCCTACGAGCAGTACTTC
CDR3: CACSLVPYEQYF

D: .
size: .
V: TRBV29-1
J: TRBJ1-2
DNA: TGCAGCGTTGTGGTGGGAAATGGCTACACCTTC
CDR3: CSVVVGNGYTF

D: .
size: .
V: TRBV10-3
J: TRBJ2-5
DNA: TGTGCCATCAGTGAGTCGGCTACCAGACAAGATATCCACTACTTC
CDR3: CAISESATRQDIHYF

D: .
size: .
V: TRBV14
J: TRBJ2-1
DNA: TGTGCCAGCAGCCAATGCAATGAGCAGTTCTTT
CDR3: CASSQCNEQFF

D: TRBD2
size: many
V: TRBV20-1
J: TRBJ2-7
DNA: TGCAGTGCTAGAGACTTAGCGGGGGGCTACGAGCAGTACTTC
CDR3: CSARDLAGGYEQYF

D: .
size: .
V: TRBV5-6
J: TRBJ2-2
DNA: TGTGCCAGCAGCTTGGTGCCCAGAGTCGCCGTGGAGCTGTTTTTT
CDR3: CASSLVPRVAVELFF

D: .
size: .
V: TRBV29-1
J: TRBJ2-2
DNA: TGCATAGTTGGGAGACGAGACACAGGGGAGCTGTTTTTT
CDR3: CIVGRRDTGELFF

D: .
size: .
V: TRBV12-3/TRBV12-4
J: TRBJ2-3
DNA: TGTGCCAGCAACCTTGCGTGGGGGGTCGGGACAGATAAGCAGTATTTT
CDR3: CASNLAWGVGTDKQYF

D: TRBD1
size: .
V: TRBV4-1
J: TRBJ2-7
DNA: TGCGCCGACAGCCCACGAGGCGGACAGGGGGCCTACGAGCAGTACTTC
CDR3: CADSPRGGQGAYEQYF

D: .
size: many
V: TRBV12-3/TRBV12-4
J: TRBJ1-1
DNA: TGTGCCAGCAGTTTAAATTCTCTCACTGAAGCTTTCTTT
CDR3: CASSLNSLTEAFF

D: .
size: .
V: TRBV9
J: TRBJ1-1
DNA: TGTGCCAGCAGCATAGGGGACCTGGTTGAAGCTTTCTTT
CDR3: CASSIGDLVEAFF

D: TRBD1
size: many
V: TRBV6-1
J: TRBJ1-1
DNA: TGCGTCAGCAGTGTTGACAGGGGGTACACTGAAGCTTTCTTT
CDR3: CVSSVDRGYTEAFF

D: .
size: .
V: TRBV11-1
J: TRBJ2-4
DNA: TGTGCCAGCAGTTTAGCCGAGACAGGTTATGGCATTCAATACTTC
CDR3: CASSLAETGYGIQYF

D: .
size: .
V: TRBV11-2
J: TRBJ1-1
DNA: TGTGCCAGGAGCTTACAAAGAGGGAGGTCAAATGAAGCTTTCTTT
CDR3: CARSLQRGRSNEAFF

D: .
size: .
V: TRBV10-3
J: TRBJ2-1
DNA: TGTGCCATCAGCCTCACGGCGATCCGGGATGAGCAGTTCTTC
CDR3: CAISLTAIRDEQFF

D: .
size: .
V: TRBV11-2
J: TRBJ1-1
DNA: TGTGCCAGCAGTTTATTATGGGCCGGCATTGAAGCTTTATTT
CDR3: CASSLLWAGIEALF

D: TRBD2
size: .
V: TRBV28
J: TRBJ2-2
DNA: TGTACCAGCAGTTTGAGCGAGAGCGGGGAGCCGTTTTTT
CDR3: CTSSLSESGEPFF

D: TRBD2
size: medium-sized
V: TRBV6-5
J: TRBJ2-7
DNA: TGTGCCAGCAGTTACAGGGTAGCGGGGTGGGGCTACGAGCAGTACTTC
CDR3: CASSYRVAGWGYEQYF

D: .
size: .
V: TRBV11-2
J: TRBJ2-7
DNA: TGTGCCAGCTGCTTAAGCGCTTCCCCCGAGCAGTATTTC
CDR3: CASCLSASPEQYF

D: .
size: .
V: TRBV11-1
J: TRBJ2-7
DNA: TGTGTCAGCAGTTTAGGATACTTCCGCGAGCAGTATTTC
CDR3: CVSSLGYFREQYF

D: .
size: .
V: TRBV11-2
J: TRBJ2-7
DNA: TGTGCTAGCAACTTAAGCCTTTCCCCCGAGCAGTACTTC
CDR3: CASNLSLSPEQYF

D: .
size: .
V: TRBV4-3
J: TRBJ2-1
DNA: TGCGCCAGCAGCCAGGATGCGGGAAGCTCCTACAATATGCAGTTCTTC
CDR3: CASSQDAGSSYNMQFF

D: TRBD1
size: many
V: TRBV29-1
J: TRBJ2-1
DNA: TGCAGCGTTGTTGGACAGGGACCTTTCAATGAGCAGTTCTTC
CDR3: CSVVGQGPFNEQFF

D: .
size: .
V: TRBV11-2
J: TRBJ2-1
DNA: TGTACCAACAGCTTAAATGATGCCTATGAGCAGTCCTTC
CDR3: CTNSLNDAYEQSF

D: .
size: once
V: TRBV11-2
J: TRBJ1-1
DNA: TGTGCCAGCAGCTTAAGAAGAGGGCGGTTAAATGAAACTTTCTTT
CDR3: CASSLRRGRLNETFF

D: TRBD1
size: .
V: TRBV10-2
J: TRBJ2-7
DNA: TGCGCCAGCAGGGGACAGGGTACGTACGGGCGGTACTTC
CDR3: CASRGQGTYGRYF

D: .
size: .
V: TRBV5-4
J: TRBJ1-2
DNA: TGTGCCAGTAGCCCATTACACGACTATGGCTACATCTTC
CDR3: CASSPLHDYGYIF

D: .
size: .
V: TRBV10-3
J: TRBJ2-1
DNA: TGTGCCATCAGTCTCACGGCGACCCGGGATGAGCAGTCATTC
CDR3: CAISLTATRDEQSF

D: .
size: medium-sized
V: TRBV6-5
J: TRBJ1-2
DNA: TGTGCCAGCAGGGGGGCGGTCGGAGGTCCTAACTATGGCTACACCTTC
CDR3: CASRGAVGGPNYGYTF

D: .
size: once
V: TRBV5-4
J: TRBJ2-3
DNA: TGTGCCAGCAGCGTAGACGAACACCCTCCACACACAGATACGCGGTATTTT
CDR3: CASSVDEHPPHTDTRYF

D: .
size: .
V: TRBV11-1
J: TRBJ2-4
DNA: TGTGCCAGCAGCTTAGCCGGGTCAGGTTATGGTATACAGTACTTC
CDR3: CASSLAGSGYGIQYF

D: .
size: .
V: TRBV4-3
J: TRBJ2-1
DNA: TGCGCCAGTAGCCAAGATGCGGGAAACTCATACAATGAGCAGTTCTTC
CDR3: CASSQDAGNSYNEQFF

D: TRBD2
size: .
V: TRBV6-1
J: TRBJ2-1
DNA: TGTGCCAGCCCAACGGGACGGCTCGGGACTAGCGGGAGATCAGGACATTTGGAGCAGTTCTTC
CDR3: CASPTGRLGTSGRSGHLEQFF

D: .
size: .
V: TRBV5-5
J: TRBJ1-2
DNA: TGTGCCAGCAGTATGGTGTCCGGCCTCGGGTATGGCTACACCTTC
CDR3: CASSMVSGLGYGYTF

D: .
size: .
V: TRBV28
J: TRBJ2-3
DNA: TGTGCCAGTATTCCCTATCGGGCTGATACGCAGTATTTT
CDR3: CASIPYRADTQYF

D: .
size: once
V: TRBV4-3
J: TRBJ2-1
DNA: TGCGCCATCAGCCACACAGAGTTAGTCAAAGAGCAGTTCTTC
CDR3: CAISHTELVKEQFF